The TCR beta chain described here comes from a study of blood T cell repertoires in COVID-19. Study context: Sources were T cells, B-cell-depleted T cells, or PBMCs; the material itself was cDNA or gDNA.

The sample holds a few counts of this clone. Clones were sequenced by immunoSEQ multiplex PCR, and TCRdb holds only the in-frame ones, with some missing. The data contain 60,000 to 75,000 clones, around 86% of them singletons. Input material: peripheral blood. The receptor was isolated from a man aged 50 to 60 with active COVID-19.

In nucleotides, the CDR3 is TGTGCCAGCAGTTCCGCGGGTCCATATATTCCAAGCAATCAGCCCCAGCATTTT. Its protein is CASSSAGPYIPSNQPQHF. The V call is TRBV6-2 or TRBV6-3, the J call TRBJ1-5; no firm D call. Germline values: CDR1 MNHEY, CDR2 SVGEGT. The CDR3 loop spans 18 amino acids. V shed 4 bases and J shed 1 base, with 20 bases lying between them.